The clone carrying this T cell receptor beta chain was counted ten times or more. The data were taken from a study of blood T cell repertoires in COVID-19. Study-level information: Whether acute or convalescent, the COVID-19 samples came from the United States, Italy and Spain.

The method was immunoSEQ multiplex PCR; TCRdb's version includes in-frame clones alone and lacks a portion of them. Of about 130,000 clones in the sample, roughly 80% were seen once. Germline CDR1 is SNHLY and CDR2 is FYNNEI. With 6 bases removed from V and 2 bases from J, the gap between germline ends came to 7 bases. The CDR3 loop spans 13 amino acids. Everyone who took part was about 18 to 89 years old, and they came from roughly 25 US areas. The material sequenced was PBMCs or T cells enriched from blood (not recorded which). This chain uses TRBV2 with TRBJ2-2; D possibly corresponds to TRBD2 (5 bases). The sequence was collected from a man aged 45 to 65 who had recovered from COVID-19. CDR3 amino acids: CASRGDNTGELFF. In DNA, the CDR3 is TGTGCCAGCAGGGGAGATAACACCGGGGAGCTGTTTTTT. Drawing the rest from reference TRBV2 and TRBJ2-2, the complete variable domain is EPEVTQTPSHQVTQMGQEVILRCVPISNHLYFYWYRQILGQKVEFLVSFYNNEISEKSEIFDDQFSVERPDGSNFTLKIRSTKLEDSAMYFCASRGDNTGELFFGEGSRLTVL.